This T cell receptor beta chain was captured by sequencing in a study of cytomegalovirus exposure and HLA in healthy donors. Both 60 Vbeta primers and 13 Jbeta primers went into the PCR. Using immunoSEQ multiplex PCR, the repertoire was profiled, and TCRdb retains in-frame clones only, with some absent. The table includes 65,000 to 90,000 clones, about nine tenths detected once. V lost 0 bases and J lost 3, with 12 bases in between. This CDR3 has 16 amino acids. Germline V lookup: CDR1 LGHNA, CDR2 YSLEER. The sequenced material came from PBMCs. The rearrangement uses TRBV4-3 and TRBJ2-1, with D uncertain. The source is a woman in her 30s in good health and CMV-seronegative. CDR3 sequence reads: CASSQDEEASYNEQFF. The CDR3 bases are TGCGCCAGCAGCCAAGATGAAGAGGCTAGCTACAATGAGCAGTTCTTC.